The rows below give T cell receptor beta chains drawn from one sample of a study of sequential checkpoint blockade in melanoma. The data were produced by immunoSEQ multiplex PCR, yet TCRdb's version contains in-frame clones alone and is incomplete. Here the sample spans some 3,700 clones, roughly a fifth being singletons. The sample consisted of tumor tissue (inferred from file names), taken from a patient given nivolumab and ipilimumab in sequence. These receptors all come from a human donor with melanoma. The CDR3 runs from the conserved cysteine through the conserved F or W.

j_gene,v_gene,CDR3aa
TRBJ1-5,TRBV6-8,CASSYSRLGGQPQHF
TRBJ1-1,TRBV19,CASSIGRNTEAFF
TRBJ2-3,TRBV12-1,CASSFIGTSGAGGDTQYF
TRBJ1-1,TRBV28,CASGVLLPEAFF
TRBJ1-5,TRBV6-8,CASSRAIEGNQPQHF
TRBJ2-5,TRBV9,CASSRYRGGETQYF
TRBJ1-2,TRBV19,CASSTGLRDRTAYGYTF
TRBJ1-4,TRBV11-3,CASAGTGVNEKLFF
TRBJ2-1,TRBV6-8,CASSSVTYNEQFF
TRBJ2-4,TRBV28,CASSYGQDPKNIQYF
TRBJ2-5,TRBV5-1,CASSLLAGEETQYF
TRBJ2-3,TRBV11-3,CASSPLGGGAADTQYF
TRBJ2-5,TRBV18,CASSRVRGYQETQYF
TRBJ1-1,TRBV11-3,CASSPGAGQGGSDTEAFF
TRBJ2-5,TRBV7-4,CASSLGLPETQYF
TRBJ2-5,TRBV7-1,CASSSTRGETQYF
TRBJ1-3,TRBV18,CASSPRQGPREDSGNTIYF
TRBJ2-5,TRBV6-8,CCQGGGRETQYF
TRBJ1-6,TRBV6-8,CASSYSAGNNSPLHF
TRBJ1-6,TRBV14,CASSQITGSPLHF
TRBJ2-5,TRBV29-1,CSVGHVGQETQYF
TRBJ1-2,TRBV6-8,CASSYLNRLVRTNYGYTF
TRBJ2-1,TRBV11-3,CASSLRQSFNEQFF
TRBJ1-5,TRBV5-1,CASSWWEGGQPQHF
TRBJ1-5,TRBV6-8,CASAPGGYGQPQHF
TRBJ2-1,TRBV12-5,CASGLALGSPEQFF
TRBJ2-1,TRBV6-8,CAIMSDRGRAGNEQFF
TRBJ1-2,TRBV4-1,CASSQPWKEGGYTF